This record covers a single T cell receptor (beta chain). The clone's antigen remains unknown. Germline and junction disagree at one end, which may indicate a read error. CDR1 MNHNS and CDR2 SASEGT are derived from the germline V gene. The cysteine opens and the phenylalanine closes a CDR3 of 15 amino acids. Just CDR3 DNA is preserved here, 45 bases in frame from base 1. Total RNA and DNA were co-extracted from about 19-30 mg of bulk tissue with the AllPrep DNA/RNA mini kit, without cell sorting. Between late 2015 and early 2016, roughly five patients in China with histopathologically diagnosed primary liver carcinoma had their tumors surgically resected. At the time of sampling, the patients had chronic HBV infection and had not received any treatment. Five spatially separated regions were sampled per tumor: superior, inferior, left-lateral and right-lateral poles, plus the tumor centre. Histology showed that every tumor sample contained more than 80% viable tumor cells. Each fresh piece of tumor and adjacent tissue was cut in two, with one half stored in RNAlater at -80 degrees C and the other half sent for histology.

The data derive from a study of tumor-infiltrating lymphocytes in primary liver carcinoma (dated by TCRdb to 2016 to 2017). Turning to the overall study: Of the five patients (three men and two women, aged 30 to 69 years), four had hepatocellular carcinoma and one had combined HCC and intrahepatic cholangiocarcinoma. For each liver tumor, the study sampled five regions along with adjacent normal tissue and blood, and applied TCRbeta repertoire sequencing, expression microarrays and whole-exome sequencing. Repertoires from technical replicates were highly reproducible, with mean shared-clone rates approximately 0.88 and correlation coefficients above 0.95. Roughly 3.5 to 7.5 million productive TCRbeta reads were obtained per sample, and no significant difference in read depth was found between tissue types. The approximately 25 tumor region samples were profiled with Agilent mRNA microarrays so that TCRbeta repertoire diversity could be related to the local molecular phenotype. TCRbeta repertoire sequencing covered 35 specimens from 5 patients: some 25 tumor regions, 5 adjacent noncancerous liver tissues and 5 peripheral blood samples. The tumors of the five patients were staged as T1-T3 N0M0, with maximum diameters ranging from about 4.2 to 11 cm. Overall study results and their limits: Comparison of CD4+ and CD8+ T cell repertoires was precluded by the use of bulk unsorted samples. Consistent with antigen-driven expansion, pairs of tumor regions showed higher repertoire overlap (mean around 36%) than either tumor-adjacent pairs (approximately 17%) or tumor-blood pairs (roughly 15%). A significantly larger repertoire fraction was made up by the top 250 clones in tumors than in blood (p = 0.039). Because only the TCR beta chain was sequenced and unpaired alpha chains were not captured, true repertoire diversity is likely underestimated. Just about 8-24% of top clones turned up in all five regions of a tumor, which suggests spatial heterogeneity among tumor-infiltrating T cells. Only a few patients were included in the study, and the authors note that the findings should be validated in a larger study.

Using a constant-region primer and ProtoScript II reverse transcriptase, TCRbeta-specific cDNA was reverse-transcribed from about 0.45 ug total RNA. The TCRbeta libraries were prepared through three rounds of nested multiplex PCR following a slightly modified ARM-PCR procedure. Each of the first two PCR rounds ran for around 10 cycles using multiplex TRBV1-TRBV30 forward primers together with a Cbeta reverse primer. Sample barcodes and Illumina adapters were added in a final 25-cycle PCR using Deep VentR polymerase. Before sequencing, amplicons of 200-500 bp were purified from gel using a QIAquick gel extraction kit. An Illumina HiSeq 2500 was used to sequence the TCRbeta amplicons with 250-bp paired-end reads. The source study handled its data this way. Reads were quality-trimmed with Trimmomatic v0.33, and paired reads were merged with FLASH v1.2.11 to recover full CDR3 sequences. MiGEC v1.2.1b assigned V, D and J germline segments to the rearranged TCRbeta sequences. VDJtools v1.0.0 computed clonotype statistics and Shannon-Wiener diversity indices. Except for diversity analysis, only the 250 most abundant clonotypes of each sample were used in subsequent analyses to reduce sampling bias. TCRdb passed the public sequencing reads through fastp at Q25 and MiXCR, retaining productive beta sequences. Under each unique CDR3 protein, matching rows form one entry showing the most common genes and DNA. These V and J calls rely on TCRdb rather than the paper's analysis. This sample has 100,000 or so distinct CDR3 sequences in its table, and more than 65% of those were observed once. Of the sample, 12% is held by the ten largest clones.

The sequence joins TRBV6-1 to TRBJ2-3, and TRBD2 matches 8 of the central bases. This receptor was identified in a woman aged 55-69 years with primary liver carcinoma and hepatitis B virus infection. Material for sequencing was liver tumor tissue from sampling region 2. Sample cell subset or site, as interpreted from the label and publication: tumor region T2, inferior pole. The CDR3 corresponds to CVCRGGSASTGTQYF. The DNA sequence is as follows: TGTGTCTGCCGGGGGGGCTCAGCTAGCACAGGTACGCAGTATTTT.